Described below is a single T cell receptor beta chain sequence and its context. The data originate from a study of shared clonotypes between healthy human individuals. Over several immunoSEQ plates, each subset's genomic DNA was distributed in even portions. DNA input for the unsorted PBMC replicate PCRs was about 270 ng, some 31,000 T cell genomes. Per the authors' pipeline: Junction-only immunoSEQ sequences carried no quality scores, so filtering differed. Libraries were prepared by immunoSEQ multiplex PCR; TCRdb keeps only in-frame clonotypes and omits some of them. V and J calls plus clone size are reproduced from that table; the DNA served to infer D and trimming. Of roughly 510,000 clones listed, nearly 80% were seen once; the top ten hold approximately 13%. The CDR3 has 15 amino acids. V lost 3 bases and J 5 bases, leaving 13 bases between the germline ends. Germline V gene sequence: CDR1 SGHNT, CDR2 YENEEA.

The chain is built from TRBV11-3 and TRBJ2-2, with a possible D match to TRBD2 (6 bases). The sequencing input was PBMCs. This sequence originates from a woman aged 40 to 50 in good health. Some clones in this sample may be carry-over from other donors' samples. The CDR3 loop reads CASSFGGIGTGELFF. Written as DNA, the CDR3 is TGTGCCAGCAGCTTCGGCGGGATTGGAACCGGGGAGCTGTTTTTT.